This TCR beta chain was captured in a study of T cells after yellow fever vaccination. The CDR3 runs 11 residues. The V gene's germline CDR1 is SGHDT and CDR2 YYEEEE. V gave up 1 base and J gave up 11 bases, with 7 bases separating them. TCRdb re-derived calls from the 5' RACE reads in MiXCR, one entry per CDR3 protein. The sample yields hundreds of thousands of distinct CDR3 sequences, about 19% seen once. The TCR was taken from a man aged 25-40 years who received the YFV17D yellow fever vaccine. Specimen: PBMCs, collected 15 days after the yellow fever booster vaccination. J is TRBJ2-4 and V is TRBV5-6; D tentatively reads TRBD1 or TRBD2 (6 bases each). CDR3 sequence reads: CASSLRGLQYF. The CDR3, as DNA: TGTGCCAGCAGCTTGCGGGGGCTTCAGTACTTC.